This T cell receptor (beta chain) is from a study of T cells in Graves' hyperthyroidism and ophthalmopathy. Ten or more counts support this clonotype. The antigen remains undetermined. Study-level points and caveats: Blood also contained most expanded thyroid clonotypes above 0.001. Prediction of ophthalmopathy progression came a median roughly 6.7 months pre-onset.

The TCR beta CDR3 regions underwent amplification using RNA transcripts as the source. HTBI primers were the set used in a first-round RT-PCR of the TCR CDR3. One entry per CDR3 protein results from TCRdb running MiXCR on the multiplex PCR reads. This sample has approximately 410,000 distinct CDR3 sequences, with approximately 14% found just once. Patients with uncontrolled infections, other autoimmune diseases, pregnancy or lactation were excluded. It was less than 13 ml of fresh peripheral blood that supplied the PBMCs. There are 14 residues in the CDR3. CDR1 is MNHNS and CDR2 is SASEGT in the germline V gene. V dropped 7 bases and J dropped 6 bases, with 18 bases sitting between them.

The material sequenced was blood. This receptor was obtained from a man in his late teens or twenties with Graves' ophthalmopathy. This chain joins TRBV6-1 and TRBJ1-1; D is unresolved. CDR3 in DNA: TGTGCCAGCATACCAGGTGCCGCAAGGGCTGAAGCTTTCTTT. Residues: CASIPGAARAEAFF.